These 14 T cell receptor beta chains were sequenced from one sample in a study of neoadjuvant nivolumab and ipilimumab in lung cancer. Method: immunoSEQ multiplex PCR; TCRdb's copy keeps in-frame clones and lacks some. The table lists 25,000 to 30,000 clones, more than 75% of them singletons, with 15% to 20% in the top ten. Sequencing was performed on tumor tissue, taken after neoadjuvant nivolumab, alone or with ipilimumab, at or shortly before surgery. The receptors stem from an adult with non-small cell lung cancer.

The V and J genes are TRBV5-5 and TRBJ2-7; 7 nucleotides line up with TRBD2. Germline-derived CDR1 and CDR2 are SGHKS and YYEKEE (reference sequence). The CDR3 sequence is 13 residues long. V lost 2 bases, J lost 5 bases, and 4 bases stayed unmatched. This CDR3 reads CASSFRGRDEQYF. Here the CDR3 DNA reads TGTGCCAGCAGCTTCCGGGGGAGGGACGAGCAGTACTTC.

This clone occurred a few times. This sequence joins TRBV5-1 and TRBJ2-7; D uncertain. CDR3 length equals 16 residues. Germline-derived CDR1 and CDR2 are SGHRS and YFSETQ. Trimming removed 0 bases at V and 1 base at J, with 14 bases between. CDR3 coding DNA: TGCGCCAGCAGCTTGGTAATGCGCGCCCGATCCTACGAGCAGTACTTC. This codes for CASSLVMRARSYEQYF.

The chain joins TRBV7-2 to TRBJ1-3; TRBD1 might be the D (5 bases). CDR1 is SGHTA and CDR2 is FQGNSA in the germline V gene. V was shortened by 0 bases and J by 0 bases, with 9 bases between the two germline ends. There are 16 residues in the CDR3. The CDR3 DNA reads TGTGCCAGCAGCTTAGCGCCGGGGCGCTCTGGAAACACCATATATTTT. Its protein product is CASSLAPGRSGNTIYF. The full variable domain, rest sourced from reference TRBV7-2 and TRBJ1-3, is GAGVSQSPSNKVTEKGKDVELRCDPISGHTALYWYRQSLGQGLEFLIYFQGNSAPDKSGLPSDRFSAERTGGSVSTLTIQRTQQEDSAVYLCASSLAPGRSGNTIYFGEGSWLTVV.

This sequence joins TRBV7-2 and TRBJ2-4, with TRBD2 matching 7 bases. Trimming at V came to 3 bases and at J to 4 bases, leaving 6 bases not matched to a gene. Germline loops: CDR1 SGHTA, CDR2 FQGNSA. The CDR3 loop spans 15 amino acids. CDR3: CASSLGLGGKNIQYF. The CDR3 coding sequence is TGTGCCAGCAGCTTGGGCCTCGGGGGGAAAAACATTCAGTACTTC.

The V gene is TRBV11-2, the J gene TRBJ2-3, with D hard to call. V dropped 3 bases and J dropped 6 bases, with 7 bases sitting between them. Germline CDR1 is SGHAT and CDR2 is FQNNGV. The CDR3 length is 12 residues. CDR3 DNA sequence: TGTGCCAGCAGCTTTCTTGGCGATACGCAGTATTTT. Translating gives CASSFLGDTQYF.

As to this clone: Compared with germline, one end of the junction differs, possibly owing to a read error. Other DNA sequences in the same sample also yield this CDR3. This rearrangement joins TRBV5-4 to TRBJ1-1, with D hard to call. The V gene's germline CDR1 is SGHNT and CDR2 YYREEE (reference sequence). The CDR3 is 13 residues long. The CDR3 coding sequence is TGCGCCAGCAGCTTGGAGCTGAACACTGAAGCTTTCTTT. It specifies CASSLELNTEAFF.

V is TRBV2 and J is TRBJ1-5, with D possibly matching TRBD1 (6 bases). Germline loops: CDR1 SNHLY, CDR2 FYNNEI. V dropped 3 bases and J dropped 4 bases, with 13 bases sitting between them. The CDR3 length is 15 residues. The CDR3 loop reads CASSDGTTRNQPQHF. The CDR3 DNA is TGTGCCAGCAGTGATGGGACAACCCGTAATCAGCCCCAGCATTTT. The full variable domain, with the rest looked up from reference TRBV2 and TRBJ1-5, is EPEVTQTPSHQVTQMGQEVILRCVPISNHLYFYWYRQILGQKVEFLVSFYNNEISEKSEIFDDQFSVERPDGSNFTLKIRSTKLEDSAMYFCASSDGTTRNQPQHFGDGTRLSIL.

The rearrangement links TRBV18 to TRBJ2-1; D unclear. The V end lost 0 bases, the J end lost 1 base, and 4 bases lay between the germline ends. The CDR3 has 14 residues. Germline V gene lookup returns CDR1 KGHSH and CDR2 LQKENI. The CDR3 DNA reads TGTGCCAGCTCACCACCGGGGTCCTACAATGAGCAGTTCTTC. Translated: CASSPPGSYNEQFF.

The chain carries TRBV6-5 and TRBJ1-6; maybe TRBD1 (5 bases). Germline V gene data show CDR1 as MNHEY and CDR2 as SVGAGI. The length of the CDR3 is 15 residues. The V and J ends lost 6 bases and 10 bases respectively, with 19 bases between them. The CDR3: CASSPTAGGKSPLHF. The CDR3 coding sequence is TGTGCCAGCAGCCCGACAGCCGGCGGGAAGTCACCCCTCCACTTT.

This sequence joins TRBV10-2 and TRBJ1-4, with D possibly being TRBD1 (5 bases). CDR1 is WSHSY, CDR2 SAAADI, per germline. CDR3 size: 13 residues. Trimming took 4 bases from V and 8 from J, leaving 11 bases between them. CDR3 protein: CASSAKGYEKLFF. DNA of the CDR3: TGCGCCAGCAGTGCAAAGGGGTACGAAAAACTGTTTTTT.

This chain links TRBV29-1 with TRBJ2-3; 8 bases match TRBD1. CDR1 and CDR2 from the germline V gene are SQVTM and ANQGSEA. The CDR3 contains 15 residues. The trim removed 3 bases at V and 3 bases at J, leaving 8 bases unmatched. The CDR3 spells CSVDEGTGGTDTQYF. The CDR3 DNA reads TGCAGCGTTGACGAAGGTACAGGGGGTACAGATACGCAGTATTTT.

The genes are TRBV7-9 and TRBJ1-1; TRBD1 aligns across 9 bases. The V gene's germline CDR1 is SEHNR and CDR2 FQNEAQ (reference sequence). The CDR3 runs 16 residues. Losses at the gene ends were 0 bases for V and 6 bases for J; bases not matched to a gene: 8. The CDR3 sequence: CASSLAMGQGGSEAFF. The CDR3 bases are TGTGCCAGCAGCTTAGCGATGGGACAGGGTGGGTCTGAAGCTTTCTTT.

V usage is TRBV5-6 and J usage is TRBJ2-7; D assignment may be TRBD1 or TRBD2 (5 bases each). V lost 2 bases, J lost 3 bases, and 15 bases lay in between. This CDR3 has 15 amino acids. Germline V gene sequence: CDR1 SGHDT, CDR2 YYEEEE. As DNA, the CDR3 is TGTGCCAGCAGCTTTACCGGGACGGTAGACTACGAGCAGTACTTC. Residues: CASSFTGTVDYEQYF.

CDR3 bases: TGTGCCAGCAGTTACTCGGCGGGGGGGCACACCGGGGAGCTGTTTTTT. Translation gives CASSYSAGGHTGELFF. V is TRBV6-5 and J is TRBJ2-2; TRBD2 matches at 9 bases. This CDR3 is 16 amino acids long. Germline CDR1 reads MNHEY; CDR2 reads SVGAGI. With 0 bases clipped from V and 3 bases from J, the junction kept 2 bases outside the gene matches.